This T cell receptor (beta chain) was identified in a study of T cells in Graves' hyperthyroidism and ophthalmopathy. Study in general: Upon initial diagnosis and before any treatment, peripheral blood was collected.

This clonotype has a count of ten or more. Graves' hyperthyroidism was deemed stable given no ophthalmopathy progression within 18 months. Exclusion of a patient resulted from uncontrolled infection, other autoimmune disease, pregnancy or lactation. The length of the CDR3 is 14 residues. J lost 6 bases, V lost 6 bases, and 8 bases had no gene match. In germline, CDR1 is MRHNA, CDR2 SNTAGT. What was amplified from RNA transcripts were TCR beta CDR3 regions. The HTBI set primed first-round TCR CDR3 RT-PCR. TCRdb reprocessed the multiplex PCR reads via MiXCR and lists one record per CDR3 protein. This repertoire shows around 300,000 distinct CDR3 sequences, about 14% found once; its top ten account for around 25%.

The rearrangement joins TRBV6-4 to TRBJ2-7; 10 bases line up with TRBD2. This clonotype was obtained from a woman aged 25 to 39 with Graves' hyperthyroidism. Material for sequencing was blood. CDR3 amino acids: CASRPSGSVPEQYF. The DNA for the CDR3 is TGTGCCAGCAGACCTAGCGGGAGTGTCCCCGAGCAGTACTTC.